These 9 T cell receptor beta chains were sequenced from one sample in a study of tissue T cells after allogeneic stem cell transplantation. Sequenced by immunoSEQ multiplex PCR; TCRdb stores in-frame clones only, minus some. In the table there are a few thousand clones, approximately 64% of which are singletons. Specimen: gut tissue. The receptor source for this set is a female BALB/c mouse in good health. Strain MHC haplotype: H2-d.

This clone was recorded a few times. Gene names refer to mouse genes. The read falls 1 residue short of the CDR3 end, and the missing part is taken from the germline J gene. This chain connects TRBV13-1 to TRBJ1-4, with D perhaps TRBD1 (6 bases). The V gene lost 2 bases and the J gene lost 1 base, with 6 bases spanning the gap. This CDR3 has 14 residues. Germline CDR1 is NSHNY and CDR2 is SYGAGN. The CDR3 loop reads CASSEDSSNERLFF. The DNA read from the CDR3 is TGTGCCAGCAGTGAGGACAGTTCCAACGAAAGATTATTT.

About this clone: The germline and genes are mouse ones. Coverage ceases 1 residue before the CDR3 finishes, and the germline J gene fills in the end. The V call is TRBV5, the J call TRBJ2-1; D gene ambiguous. Trimming cost V 1 base and J 4 bases, with 2 bases left between them. Germline-derived CDR1 and CDR2 are LGHNA and YNLKQL (reference sequence). CDR3 size: 12 residues. Incomplete CDR3 DNA: TGTGCCAGCAGCCAAGCTTATGCTGAGCAGTTC. Its translation: CASSQAYAEQF. The CDR3 reads in full as CASSQAYAEQFF.

A single count supports this clone. Mouse germline and gene names are used. The read stops 1 residue short of the end of the CDR3; the missing end is completed from the germline J gene. The V and J genes are TRBV13-2 and TRBJ1-6; D is undetermined. TRBJ1-6 is placed among ORFs of uncertain function. From germline, CDR1 is NNHNN and CDR2 SYGAGS (reference sequence). The V gene lost 0 bases and the J gene lost 6 bases, with 1 base spanning the gap. The CDR3 runs to 12 residues. Incomplete CDR3 DNA: TGTGCCAGCGGTGATGGTAATTCGCCCCTCTAC. Translation: CASGDGNSPLY. The entire CDR3 reads CASGDGNSPLYF.

Regarding this clone: The gene symbols are mouse symbols. The read finishes 1 residue shy of the CDR3 end, and the germline J gene is used to complete it. V usage is TRBV13-1 and J usage is TRBJ2-3, with D possibly being TRBD1 (6 bases). Germline V gene sequence: CDR1 NSHNY, CDR2 SYGAGN. Trimming removed 4 bases at V and 1 base at J, with 10 bases between. There are 14 residues in the CDR3. Partial CDR3 DNA: TGTGCCAGCAGTTCAGGGGTGGGTGCAGAAACGCTGTAT. This gives the protein CASSSGVGAETLY. The full CDR3 sequence reads CASSSGVGAETLYF.

As to this clone: Mouse germline and gene names are used. The CDR3 end falls 1 residue outside the read, so it is completed with the germline J gene. The V call is TRBV19, the J call TRBJ1-1; a possible D gene is TRBD1 (6 bases). Germline V gene lookup returns CDR1 FNHDT and CDR2 SITEND (reference sequence). Deletions cut 5 bases from V and 0 bases from J, with 8 bases between. This CDR3 contains 13 residues. The CDR3 loop is CASRGTTNTEVFF. The sequenced CDR3 bases are TGTGCCAGCAGGGGGACAACAAACACAGAAGTCTTC.

About this clone: The gene names here belong to mouse. The CDR3 reads CGARGRGDTQYF. CDR3 DNA (partial): TGTGGTGCTAGGGGTAGAGGAGACACCCAGTAC. The V call is TRBV20, the J call TRBJ2-5; D gene ambiguous. The read ends 1 residue shy of where the CDR3 ends; the end is completed using the germline J gene. This CDR3 is built from 12 residues. Germline V lookup: CDR1 GFQATS, CDR2 STVNSAI. The V end was cut by 1 base, the J end by 5 bases, with 7 bases between.

As to this clone: Any gene name here is a mouse gene name. The read terminates 1 residue before the CDR3 end, so the remaining end is supplied by the germline J gene. The V and J genes are TRBV5 and TRBJ1-4; 7 bases are a match to TRBD1. This CDR3 contains 15 residues. Germline loops: CDR1 LGHNA, CDR2 YNLKQL (reference sequence). V was pared by 0 bases and J by 7 bases, with 5 bases of the junction left unmatched. Incomplete CDR3 DNA: TGTGCCAGCAGCCAAGATAAAGGGGGCAGCGAAAGATTATTT. Protein product: CASSQDKGGSERLF. Given in full, the CDR3 is CASSQDKGGSERLFF.

For this clone: The germline and genes are mouse ones. The read ends 1 residue early relative to the CDR3; the germline J gene fills the gap. The chain uses TRBV1 and TRBJ2-1; 12 nucleotides agree with TRBD2. V gave up 4 bases and J gave up 4 bases; unmatched junction bases: 2. Germline loops: CDR1 NSQYPW, CDR2 LRSPGD (reference sequence). This CDR3 has 15 amino acids. The sequenced part of the CDR3 DNA is TGCACCTGCAGTGGGGGACTGGGGGGATATGCTGAGCAGTTC. Encoded protein: CTCSGGLGGYAEQF. The whole CDR3 sequence is CTCSGGLGGYAEQFF.

As regards this clone: The gene symbols are mouse symbols. The CDR3 goes on 1 residue after the read ends, and that part is filled in from the germline J gene. J is TRBJ2-7 and V is TRBV1, with a possible D match to TRBD1 (5 bases). Germline V gene lookup returns CDR1 NSQYPW and CDR2 LRSPGD (reference sequence). The V end lost 7 bases, the J end lost 8 bases, and 9 bases lay between the germline ends. CDR3 size: 10 residues. The DNA read from the CDR3 is TGCACCTGCACTTCGGACAAACAGTAC. It specifies CTCTSDKQY. The CDR3 as a whole reads CTCTSDKQYF.